This T cell receptor beta chain is drawn from a study of patients and donors after allogeneic stem cell transplantation. Each CDR3 protein gets one entry after TCRdb re-called the RT-PCR reads with MiXCR. The repertoire consists of 70,000 to 100,000 distinct CDR3 sequences, with around 5% occurring once and the leading ten covering less than 3%. This clonotype was seen repeatedly, ten times or more. CDR1 is SEHNR and CDR2 is FQNEAQ in the germline V gene (reference sequence). There are 12 residues in the CDR3. Deletions cut 5 bases from V and 7 bases from J, with 9 bases between. What was sequenced was blood, either unsorted or a sorted T cell fraction (not recorded which). The chain carries TRBV7-9 and TRBJ2-1; the D gene is possibly TRBD2 (6 bases). The origin of this receptor is a human donor who was either an allogeneic HSCT recipient or a stem cell or donor lymphocyte infusion donor (not recorded which). It is not recorded whose cells these are; they may come from a transplant donor. The CDR3 DNA reads TGTGCCAGCAGCAGGACTACTAATGAGCAGTTCTTC. It translates to CASSRTTNEQFF.